The clone carrying this T cell receptor (beta chain) was picked up a small number of times. The CDR3 loop spans 14 amino acids. Germline CDR1 is SGHTA and CDR2 is FQGNSA. Trimming shortened V by 4 bases and J by 1 base, and 10 bases separated the two germline ends. The data belong to a study of blood T cell repertoires in COVID-19. The table came from immunoSEQ multiplex PCR; TCRdb's copy has only in-frame clones and leaves some out. Among approximately 250,000 clones listed, around 86% were seen once. This TCR was sampled from a woman aged 55 to 70 who had recovered from COVID-19. Source material: peripheral blood. This chain joins TRBV7-2 and TRBJ1-1, with D possibly being TRBD1 (6 bases). CDR3 sequence (DNA): TGTGCCAGCAGCTCGACAGGACGGAACACTGAAGCTTTCTTT. Encoded protein: CASSSTGRNTEAFF.